This T cell receptor beta chain was retrieved from a study of metastatic and nonmetastatic thyroid tumors. In the original analysis: Across clinicopathological groups, CDR3 differences served as the basis for building a distant-metastasis classifier for papillary thyroid cancer. TCRdb re-called clones via MiXCR from the PCR reads. TCRdb, rather than the study authors, made the V and J calls. Of fewer than 35,000 clones listed, 11% are singletons. This clone appeared many times. No patient received treatment before thyroid surgery. Deletions cut 2 bases from V and 2 bases from J, with 10 bases between. CDR1 is LNHDA and CDR2 is SQIVND in the germline V gene (reference sequence). The CDR3 covers 14 residues.

The clonotype originates from a female donor with papillary thyroid cancer or a benign thyroid nodule (not recorded which). Some clones in this sample may be carry-over from other donors' samples. Specimen: blood. The chain employs TRBV19 and TRBJ2-7; the D is unclear. The CDR3: CASSIKPPTYEQYF. As DNA, the CDR3 is TGTGCCAGTAGTATAAAGCCCCCTACCTACGAGCAGTACTTC.